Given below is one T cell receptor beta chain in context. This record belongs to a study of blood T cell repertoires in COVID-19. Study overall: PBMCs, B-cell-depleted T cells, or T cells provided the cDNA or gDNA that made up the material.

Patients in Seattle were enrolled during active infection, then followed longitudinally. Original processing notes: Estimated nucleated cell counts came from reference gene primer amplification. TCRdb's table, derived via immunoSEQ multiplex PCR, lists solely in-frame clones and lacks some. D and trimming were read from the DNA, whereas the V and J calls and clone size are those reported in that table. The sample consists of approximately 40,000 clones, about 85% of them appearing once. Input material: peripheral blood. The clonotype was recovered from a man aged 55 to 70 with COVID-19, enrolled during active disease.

The CDR3 DNA sequence: TGCGCCAGCAGCTTATCGTCCGGGACAGGGAACGAGCAGTACTTC. This gives the protein CASSLSSGTGNEQYF. The V call is TRBV5-1, the J call TRBJ2-7; TRBD1 matches 9 bases. Germline lookup yields CDR1 SGHRS and CDR2 YFSETQ. V trimming: 2 bases; J trimming: 5 bases; junction bases outside the gene matches: 8. The CDR3 runs 15 residues.